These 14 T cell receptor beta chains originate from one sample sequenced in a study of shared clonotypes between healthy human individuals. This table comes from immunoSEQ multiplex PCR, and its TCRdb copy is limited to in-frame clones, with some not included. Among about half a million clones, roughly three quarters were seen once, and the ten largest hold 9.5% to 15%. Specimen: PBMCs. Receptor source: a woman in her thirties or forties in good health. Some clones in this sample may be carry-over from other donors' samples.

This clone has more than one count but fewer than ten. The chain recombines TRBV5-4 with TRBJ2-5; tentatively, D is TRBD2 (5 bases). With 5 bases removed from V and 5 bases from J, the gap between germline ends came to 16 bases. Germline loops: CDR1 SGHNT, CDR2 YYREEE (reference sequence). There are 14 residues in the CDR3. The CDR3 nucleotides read TGTGCCAGCAGGGAAAAGGACGAGGGTGAGACCCAGTACTTC. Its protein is CASREKDEGETQYF.

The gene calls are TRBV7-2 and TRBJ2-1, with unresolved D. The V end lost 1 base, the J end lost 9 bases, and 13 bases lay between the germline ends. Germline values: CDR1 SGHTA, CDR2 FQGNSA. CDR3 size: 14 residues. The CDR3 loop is CASSLDGRRIEQFF. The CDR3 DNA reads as TGTGCCAGCAGCTTAGACGGAAGGCGGATTGAGCAGTTCTTC.

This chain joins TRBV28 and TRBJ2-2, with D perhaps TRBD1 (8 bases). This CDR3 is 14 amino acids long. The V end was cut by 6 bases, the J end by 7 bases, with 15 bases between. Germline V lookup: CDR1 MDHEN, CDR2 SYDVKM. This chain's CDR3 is CASRAQGEGGELFF. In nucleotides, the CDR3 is TGTGCCAGCAGAGCACAGGGGGAGGGCGGGGAGCTGTTTTTT.

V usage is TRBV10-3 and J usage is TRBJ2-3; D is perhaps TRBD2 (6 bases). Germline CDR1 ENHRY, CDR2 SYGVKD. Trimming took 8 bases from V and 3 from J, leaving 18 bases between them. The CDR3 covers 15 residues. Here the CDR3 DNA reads TGTGCCATCCGCTACGGGGGTGGCGTGACAGATACGCAGTATTTT. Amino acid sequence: CAIRYGGGVTDTQYF.

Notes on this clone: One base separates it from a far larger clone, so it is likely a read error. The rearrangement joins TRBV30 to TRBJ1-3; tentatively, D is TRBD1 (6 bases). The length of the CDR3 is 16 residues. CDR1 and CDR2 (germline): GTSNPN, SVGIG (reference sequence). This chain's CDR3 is CAWSVPGGHSGNTICF. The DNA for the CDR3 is TGTGCCTGGAGTGTACCTGGGGGACACTCTGGAAACACCATATGTTTT.

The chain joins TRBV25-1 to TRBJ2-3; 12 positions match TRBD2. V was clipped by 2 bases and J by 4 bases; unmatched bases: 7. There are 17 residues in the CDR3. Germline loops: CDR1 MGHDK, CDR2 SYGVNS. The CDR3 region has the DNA TGTGCCAGCAGTGAAGCTAGCGGGAGGGGTGCGGCAGATACGCAGTATTTT. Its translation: CASSEASGRGAADTQYF.

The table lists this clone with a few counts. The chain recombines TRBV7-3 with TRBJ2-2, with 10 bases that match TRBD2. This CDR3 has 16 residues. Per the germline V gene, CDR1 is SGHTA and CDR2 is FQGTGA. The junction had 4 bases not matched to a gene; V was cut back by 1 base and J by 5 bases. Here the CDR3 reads CASSLSTSGKTGELFF. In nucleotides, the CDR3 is TGTGCCAGCAGCTTAAGCACTAGCGGGAAGACCGGGGAGCTGTTTTTT. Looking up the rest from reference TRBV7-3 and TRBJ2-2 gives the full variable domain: GAGVSQTPSNKVTEKGKYVELRCDPISGHTALYWYRQSLGQGPEFLIYFQGTGAADDSGLPNDRFFAVRPEGSVSTLKIQRTERGDSAVYLCASSLSTSGKTGELFFGEGSRLTVL.

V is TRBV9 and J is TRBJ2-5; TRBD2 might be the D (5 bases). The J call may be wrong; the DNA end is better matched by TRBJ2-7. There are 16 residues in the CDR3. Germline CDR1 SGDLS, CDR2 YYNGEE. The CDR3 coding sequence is TGTGCCAGCAGCGTAGGCCCTAGCTCATTGGCCATCGAGCAGTACTTC. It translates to CASSVGPSSLAIEQYF.

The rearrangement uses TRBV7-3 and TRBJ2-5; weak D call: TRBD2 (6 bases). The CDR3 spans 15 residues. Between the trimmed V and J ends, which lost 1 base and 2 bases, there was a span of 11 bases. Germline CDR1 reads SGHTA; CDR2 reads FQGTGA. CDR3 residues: CASSLRASGQETQYF. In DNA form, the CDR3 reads TGTGCCAGCAGCTTAAGGGCGAGCGGGCAAGAGACCCAGTACTTC.

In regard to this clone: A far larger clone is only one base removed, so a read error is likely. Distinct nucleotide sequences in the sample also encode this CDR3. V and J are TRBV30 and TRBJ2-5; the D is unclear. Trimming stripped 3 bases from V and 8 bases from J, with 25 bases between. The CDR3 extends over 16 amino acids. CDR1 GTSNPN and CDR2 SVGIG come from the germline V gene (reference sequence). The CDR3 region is CAWSLARVKLGETQYF. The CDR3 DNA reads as TGTGCCTGGAGCCTCGCCCGGGTTAAGTTAGGAGAAACCCAGTACTTC.

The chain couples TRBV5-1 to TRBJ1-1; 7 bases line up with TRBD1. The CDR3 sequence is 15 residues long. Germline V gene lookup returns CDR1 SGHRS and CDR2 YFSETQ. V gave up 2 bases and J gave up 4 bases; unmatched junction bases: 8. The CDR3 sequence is CASSLEGALATEAFF. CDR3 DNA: TGCGCCAGCAGCTTAGAGGGGGCCTTGGCCACTGAAGCTTTCTTT.

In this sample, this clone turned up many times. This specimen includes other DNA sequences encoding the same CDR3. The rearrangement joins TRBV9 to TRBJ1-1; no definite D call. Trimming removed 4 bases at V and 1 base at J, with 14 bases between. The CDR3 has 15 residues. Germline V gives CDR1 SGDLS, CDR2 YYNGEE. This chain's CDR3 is CASSPNPGTNTEAFF. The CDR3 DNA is TGTGCCAGCAGCCCCAACCCGGGCACGAACACTGAAGCTTTCTTT.

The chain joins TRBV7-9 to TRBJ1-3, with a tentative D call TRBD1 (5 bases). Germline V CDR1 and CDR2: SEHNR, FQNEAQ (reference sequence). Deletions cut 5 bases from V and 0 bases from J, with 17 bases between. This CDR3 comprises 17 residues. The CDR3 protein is CASSQVGRGTSGNTIYF. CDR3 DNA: TGTGCCAGCAGCCAAGTAGGGAGAGGGACCTCTGGAAACACCATATATTTT.

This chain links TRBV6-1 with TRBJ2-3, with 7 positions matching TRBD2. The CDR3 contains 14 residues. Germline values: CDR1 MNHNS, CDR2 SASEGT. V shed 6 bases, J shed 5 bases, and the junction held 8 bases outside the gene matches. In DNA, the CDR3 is TGTGCCAGCAGCTCCCTGGGAGGGGAAGATACGCAGTATTTT. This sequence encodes CASSSLGGEDTQYF.